This T cell receptor beta chain was documented in a study of T cell repertoires in cytomegalovirus infection. In the study overall: Evidence of both CMV infection and a matching HLA type came from public TCR beta signatures.

TCRdb used MiXCR to reprocess the reads, holding one entry per CDR3 protein. The table shows about 400,000 distinct CDR3 sequences, with 15% to 20% occurring only once. This clonotype was detected ten times or more. The antigen remains unidentified. Deletions cut 5 bases from V and 2 bases from J, with 15 bases between. Germline V gene lookup returns CDR1 SGHVS and CDR2 FQNEAQ. The CDR3 is made up of 15 amino acids. General observations from the study: Public TCR beta family frequency separated CMV-and-HLA carriers, including in an independent cohort.

The chain has TRBV7-8 and TRBJ1-1, with a weak D call TRBD1 (5 bases). The sequenced material came from PBMCs. This sequence was found in a human donor in good health (CMV status not recorded). Some clones in this sample may be carry-over from other donors' samples. The CDR3 DNA sequence: TGTGCCAGCAGCATTATACGGGACGGTAACACTGAAGCTTTCTTT. Translation gives CASSIIRDGNTEAFF.